This record concerns one T cell receptor (beta chain) sequence. There are 13 residues in the CDR3. Trimming took 5 bases from V and 7 from J, leaving 14 bases between them. The sample belongs to a study of blood T cell repertoires in COVID-19. Study-level information: PBMCs, B-cell-depleted T cells, or T cells were the source of the cDNA or gDNA that made up the material.

Sequenced by immunoSEQ multiplex PCR; TCRdb stores in-frame clones only, minus some. The profile shows about 37,000 clones, roughly nine tenths of them singletons. The sequence was obtained from a woman in her 30s in a cohort sampled during active COVID-19. The sequencing input was peripheral blood. The genes are TRBV12-3 or TRBV12-4 and TRBJ2-5, with a possible D match to TRBD2 (6 bases). CDR3 in amino acids: CASSPRLEGTQYF. The CDR3 coding sequence is TGTGCCAGCAGTCCCAGACTAGAGGGGACCCAGTACTTC.